Listed below are T cell receptor beta chains from one sample, sequenced in a study of blood T cell repertoires in COVID-19. Only in-frame clones appear in the TCRdb table, and some are missing; sequencing was by immunoSEQ multiplex PCR. Here the sample spans 50,000 to 70,000 clones, 80% to 95% being singletons. Sequenced: peripheral blood. Receptors originate from a woman aged 80 or older with active COVID-19. Both conserved end residues are part of each CDR3. The order of the fields is J gene, V gene, CDR3 protein.

j_call: TRBJ2-5
v_call: TRBV6-5
cdr3_aa: CASSPGGWGRETQYF

j_call: TRBJ2-1
v_call: TRBV5-5
cdr3_aa: CASSQPARTIAQFF

j_call: TRBJ2-5
v_call: TRBV2
cdr3_aa: CASKRDRGRSETQYF

j_call: TRBJ2-7
v_call: TRBV6-5
cdr3_aa: CASSYSTSGSSYEQYF

j_call: TRBJ1-6
v_call: TRBV5-1
cdr3_aa: CASSLGQGAYSPLHF

j_call: TRBJ1-1
v_call: TRBV19
cdr3_aa: CASSISRGETEAFF

j_call: TRBJ2-3
v_call: TRBV5-1
cdr3_aa: CASSPLIQGPPRDTQYF

j_call: TRBJ2-1
v_call: TRBV5-6
cdr3_aa: CASSFRDYNEQFF

j_call: TRBJ2-1
v_call: TRBV2
cdr3_aa: CASSENRQGSVNEQFF

j_call: TRBJ2-1
v_call: TRBV6-5
cdr3_aa: CASTERGSYNEQFF

j_call: TRBJ2-1
v_call: TRBV29-1
cdr3_aa: CSVGDRRIYNEQFF

j_call: TRBJ2-1
v_call: TRBV7-6
cdr3_aa: CASSLVKRGGLLYNEQFF

j_call: TRBJ1-4
v_call: TRBV5-4
cdr3_aa: CASSLRQGSEKLFF

j_call: TRBJ2-5
v_call: TRBV28
cdr3_aa: CASSLGGKKETQYF

j_call: TRBJ1-1
v_call: TRBV5-1
cdr3_aa: CASSLSPGEAFF